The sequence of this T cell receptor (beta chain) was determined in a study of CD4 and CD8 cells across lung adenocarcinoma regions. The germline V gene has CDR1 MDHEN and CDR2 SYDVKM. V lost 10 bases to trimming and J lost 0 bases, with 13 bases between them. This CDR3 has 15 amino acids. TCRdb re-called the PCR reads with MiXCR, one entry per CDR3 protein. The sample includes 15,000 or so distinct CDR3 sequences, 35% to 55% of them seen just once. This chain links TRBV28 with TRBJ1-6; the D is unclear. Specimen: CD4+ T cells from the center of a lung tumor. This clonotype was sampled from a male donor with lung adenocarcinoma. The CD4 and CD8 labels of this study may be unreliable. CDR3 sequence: CATTGSGSYNSPLHF. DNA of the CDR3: TGTGCCACAACTGGGTCTGGCTCCTATAATTCACCCCTCCACTTT.